Sequencing of this TCR beta chain was carried out in a study of CD8+CD57+ T cells in acquired aplastic anemia. Genomic DNA was employed as the template in profiling TCR beta VDJ and CDR3. MiXCR, run by TCRdb on the reads, gives a single entry per CDR3 protein. The table has around 400,000 distinct CDR3 sequences, 55% to 75% seen once; the top ten hold around 4%. This clonotype was counted many times. Its matching antigen is unknown. The study, taken as a whole, reports: Patients did not significantly differ from controls in CD8+ Simpson's diversity.

Trimming took 1 base from V and 4 from J, leaving 19 bases between them. This CDR3 has 17 residues. Germline V lookup: CDR1 LGHNA, CDR2 YSLEER. This clonotype was sampled from a human donor in good health, serving as a control. J is TRBJ1-2 and V is TRBV4-3, with D perhaps matching TRBD1 (6 bases). Sequenced sample: sorted CD4+, CD8+, or CD8+CD57+ T cells (not recorded which) from PBMCs. The CDR3 DNA follows: TGCGCCAGCAGCCAAGCCGCCGTAGGGGGGCAATTCTATGGCTACACCTTC. Its translation: CASSQAAVGGQFYGYTF.